The 17 T cell receptor beta chains in this list originate from one sample, sequenced in a study of OX40 agonist ivuxolimab in advanced cancers. Libraries were constructed by the immunoSEQ multiplex PCR assay. What TCRdb holds here is the immuneACCESS table cut down to in-frame rearrangements. Part of the clones is not present; checked against another copy, under half of the missing clones reflect an unresolved V gene, and the others are unexplained. For this sample there are 65,000 to 85,000 clones; 85% to 95% appear just once. Jointly, the top ten make up approximately 14% of the sample. Sequenced material: CD4+ or CD8+ T cells sorted from blood, taken in a trial of the OX40 agonist ivuxolimab. The receptors come from an adult with an advanced solid tumor such as melanoma, head and neck, liver or kidney cancer.

This chain links TRBV7-9 with TRBJ1-4; 7 positions agree with TRBD1. Germline CDR1 is SEHNR and CDR2 is FQNEAQ (reference sequence). J lost 4 bases, V lost 5 bases, and 7 bases had no gene match. The CDR3 sequence is 15 residues long. The CDR3 sequence: CASSPPGQYNEKLFF. As DNA, the CDR3 is TGTGCCAGCAGCCCTCCGGGACAGTATAATGAAAAACTGTTTTTT.

The V call is TRBV9, the J call TRBJ2-3; 9 nucleotides align to TRBD2. The V segment lost 3 bases and the J segment 5 bases; nucleotides outside the gene matches: 10. Germline V gives CDR1 SGDLS, CDR2 YYNGEE. CDR3 length equals 16 residues. As DNA, the CDR3 is TGTGCCAGCAGCGGGCTTAGCGGGAGCAGTCTAGATACGCAGTATTTT. Translating it yields CASSGLSGSSLDTQYF.

The chain combines TRBV5-6 with TRBJ2-3; D perhaps matches TRBD2 (6 bases). The CDR3 runs 17 residues. Trimming stripped 1 base from V and 5 bases from J, with 20 bases between. CDR1 is SGHDT, CDR2 YYEEEE, per germline. The CDR3 is CASSLLTGEGAGDTQYF. CDR3 nucleotide sequence: TGTGCCAGCAGCTTGCTAACGGGAGAGGGTGCCGGAGATACGCAGTATTTT.

V usage is TRBV19 and J usage is TRBJ1-2; D gene ambiguous. This CDR3 has 12 residues. Germline CDR1 and CDR2: LNHDA and SQIVND (reference sequence). The V end lost 7 bases, the J end lost 4 bases, and 10 bases lay between the germline ends. As DNA, the CDR3 is TGTGCCAGTACCCCGGGTGGCTATGGCTACACCTTC. This codes for CASTPGGYGYTF.

The V call is TRBV30, the J call TRBJ2-2; 9 nucleotides match TRBD1. V lost 5 bases and J lost 6; bases outside the gene matches: 7. The CDR3 consists of 14 residues. Germline CDR1 is GTSNPN and CDR2 is SVGIG (reference sequence). DNA for the CDR3: TGTGCCTGGTGTGACAGGGGGGCGGCCGGGGAGCTGTTTTTT. Amino acids: CAWCDRGAAGELFF.

This chain uses TRBV30 with TRBJ1-1, with TRBD1 as a possible D gene (5 bases). The CDR3 has 11 residues. The germline gives CDR1 GTSNPN, CDR2 SVGIG (reference sequence). Trimming removed 5 bases at V and 6 bases at J, with 10 bases between. CDR3 sequence: CAWGGVPEAFF. Written as DNA, the CDR3 is TGTGCCTGGGGGGGGGTCCCTGAAGCTTTCTTT.

This chain joins TRBV5-4 and TRBJ1-5, with a tentative D call TRBD1 (5 bases). V was pared by 2 bases and J by 7 bases, with 7 bases between. The germline V gene has CDR1 SGHNT and CDR2 YYREEE (reference sequence). The CDR3 is 12 amino acids. CDR3 protein: CASSLSGQPQHF. CDR3 bases: TGTGCCAGCAGCTTATCAGGGCAGCCCCAGCATTTT.

The gene calls are TRBV2 and TRBJ1-6, with D possibly TRBD1 on 6 matching bases. Germline V CDR1 and CDR2: SNHLY, FYNNEI. The CDR3 consists of 16 residues. The V gene lost 2 bases and the J gene lost 11 bases, with 19 bases spanning the gap. CDR3 region: CASSEYVIQGRTPLHF. CDR3 nucleotide sequence: TGTGCCAGCAGTGAATACGTAATCCAGGGGCGGACACCCCTCCACTTT.

V is TRBV4-1 and J is TRBJ2-1; 12 nucleotides agree with TRBD2. The trim removed 0 bases at V and 4 bases at J, leaving 1 base unmatched. The germline V gene encodes CDR1 MGHRA and CDR2 YSYEKL. The CDR3 covers 16 residues. CDR3 coding DNA: TGCGCCAGCAGCCAAGACGGACTAGCGGGGTACAATGAGCAGTTCTTC. As protein: CASSQDGLAGYNEQFF.

The chain is built from TRBV7-6 and TRBJ1-1, with D tentatively TRBD1 (5 bases). The length of the CDR3 is 16 residues. The germline CDR1 and CDR2 sequences are SGHVS and FNYEAQ. V was pared by 0 bases and J by 1 base, with 12 bases between. CDR3 coding DNA: TGTGCCAGCAGCTTAGCGGCCAAGGGGTGGAACACTGAAGCTTTCTTT. This translates into CASSLAAKGWNTEAFF.

The V call is TRBV19, the J call TRBJ2-7; D remains ambiguous. The CDR3 totals 14 residues. The germline V gene encodes CDR1 LNHDA and CDR2 SQIVND (reference sequence). V was cut by 3 bases and J by 0 bases, with 9 bases left in between. The CDR3 DNA follows: TGTGCCAGTAGTATTTGGGCTTCCTCCTACGAGCAGTACTTC. Residues: CASSIWASSYEQYF. Based on the CDR3 plus reference TRBV19 and TRBJ2-7, the full variable domain is DGGITQSPKYLFRKEGQNVTLSCEQNLNHDAMYWYRQDPGQGLRLIYYSQIVNDFQKGDIAEGYSVSREKKESFPLTVTSAQKNPTAFYLCASSIWASSYEQYFGPGTRLTVT.

The chain couples TRBV15 to TRBJ2-3; D gene uncertain. The CDR3 length is 14 residues. Trimming took 9 bases from V and 4 from J, leaving 17 bases between them. Germline V gene sequence: CDR1 LNHNV, CDR2 YYDKDF (reference sequence). The CDR3: CATHPGTAPDTQYF. The CDR3 bases are TGTGCCACACACCCAGGCACAGCCCCAGATACGCAGTATTTT.

This chain joins TRBV27 and TRBJ2-1; 8 bases map to TRBD2. With 2 bases clipped from V and 10 bases from J, the junction kept 16 bases outside the gene matches. CDR1 MNHEY and CDR2 SMNVEV come from the germline V gene (reference sequence). The length of the CDR3 is 17 residues. This chain's CDR3 is CASSLGYGVAGPGEQFF. The CDR3 DNA reads TGTGCCAGCAGTTTAGGCTATGGAGTAGCGGGACCAGGGGAGCAGTTCTTC.

This chain connects TRBV6-5 to TRBJ1-4, with a tentative D call TRBD1 (6 bases). V was clipped by 4 bases and J by 5 bases, with 14 bases between them. The germline V gene encodes CDR1 MNHEY and CDR2 SVGAGI. This CDR3 spans 15 amino acids. CDR3 coding DNA: TGTGCCAGCAGTTTTTTAGGACAGCTGAATGAAAAACTGTTTTTT. Amino acid sequence: CASSFLGQLNEKLFF.

In this sample, this clone turned up once. V usage is TRBV2 and J usage is TRBJ1-2; D gene uncertain. Germline CDR1 SNHLY, CDR2 FYNNEI. Trimming stripped 6 bases from V and 2 bases from J, with 16 bases between. The CDR3 is 15 amino acids. CDR3 sequence (DNA): TGTGCCAGCAGAAAAAGTCATGGGAACAACTATGGCTACACCTTC. The encoded protein is CASRKSHGNNYGYTF.

This chain connects TRBV9 to TRBJ2-1, with 8 bases lining up with TRBD1. V shed 1 base and J 4 bases; nucleotides not matched to a gene: 4. The CDR3 consists of 15 residues. Germline V gives CDR1 SGDLS, CDR2 YYNGEE. CDR3 bases: TGTGCCAGCAGCGTAATTGACAGGGGATACAATGAGCAGTTCTTC. Protein sequence: CASSVIDRGYNEQFF.

The chain is built from TRBV6-6 and TRBJ2-7; tentatively, D is TRBD2 (5 bases). Germline assignment: CDR1 MNHNY and CDR2 SVGAGI (reference sequence). CDR3 length: 13 residues. V was trimmed by 2 bases and J by 0 bases, leaving 5 bases between them. The CDR3 bases are TGTGCCAGCAGTTACCGGGGCTCCTACGAGCAGTACTTC. Protein sequence: CASSYRGSYEQYF.